This TCR beta chain was retrieved from a study of monozygotic twins with inflammatory bowel disease. The study's findings and limits: The analysis failed to separate different T cell subtypes. The sharing of clonotypes with others was lower in IBD patients than in healthy twins, especially with disease activity. Twins with IBD were found to have lower TCRbeta diversity (inverse Simpson) than healthy co-twins.

Reanalyzing the 5' RACE reads, TCRdb keeps one entry per CDR3 protein, without DNA. The sample table includes 440,000 or so distinct CDR3 sequences. This CDR3 is built from 14 residues. Concerning this clonotype: Its specificity is unknown.

V and J are TRBV12-3 or TRBV12-4 and TRBJ1-3; as DNA is missing, the TRBD1 call by TCRdb cannot be tested. The sequence came from a human donor with ulcerative colitis or Crohn's disease, or a healthy co-twin of an affected twin (not recorded which). The material sequenced was blood. The CDR3 loop is CASRSSGRRNTIYF.